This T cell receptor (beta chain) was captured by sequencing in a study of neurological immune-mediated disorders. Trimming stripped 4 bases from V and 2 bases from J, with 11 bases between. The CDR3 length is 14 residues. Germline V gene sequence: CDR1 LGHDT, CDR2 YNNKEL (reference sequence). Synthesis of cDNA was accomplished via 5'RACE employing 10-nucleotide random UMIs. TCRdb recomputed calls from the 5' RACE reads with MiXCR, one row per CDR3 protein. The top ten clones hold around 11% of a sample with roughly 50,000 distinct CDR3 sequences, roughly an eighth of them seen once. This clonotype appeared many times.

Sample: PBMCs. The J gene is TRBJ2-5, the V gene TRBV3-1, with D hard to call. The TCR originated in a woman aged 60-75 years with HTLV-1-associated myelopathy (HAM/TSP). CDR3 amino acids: CASSPGTGQETQYF. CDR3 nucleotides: TGTGCCAGCAGCCCGGGCACCGGGCAAGAGACCCAGTACTTC.